This is a list of T cell receptor beta chains from one sample in a study of beta chain features in type 1 diabetes. Profiling relied on immunoSEQ multiplex PCR, and the TCRdb table lists in-frame clones only, not all of them. The data contain a few hundred thousand clones, over 9.5% of them singletons. Sequencing was done on a sample of naive CD4+ T cells from blood. Source of these receptors: a woman aged 18-29 years in good health. The CDR3 runs from the conserved cysteine through the conserved F or W. D genes are given only for firm matches. Part of the rows lack a size; the others show once, few, many or a class for expanded clones.

TRBD1,TRBV25-1,NA,TRBJ1-1,TGTGCCAGCGGGACAGGGGCGAATGAAGCTTTCTTT,CASGTGANEAFF
NA,TRBV6-1,few,TRBJ2-7,TGTGCCAGCAGTCCTTATATACAGGGCGACTACGAGCAGTACTTC,CASSPYIQGDYEQYF
TRBD2,TRBV5-8,NA,TRBJ2-5,TGTGCCAGCAGCTTGGGACTAGCGGGGGCCAAAGAGACCCAGTACTTC,CASSLGLAGAKETQYF
TRBD1,TRBV28,NA,TRBJ1-2,TGTGCCAGCAGTGACCCAGGGGGTACGGGAACGTTTAACACCTTC,CASSDPGGTGTFNTF
NA,TRBV28,NA,TRBJ2-2,TGTGCCAGCAGTTTCCTCTTGACTGCAAACACCGGGGAGCTGTTTTTT,CASSFLLTANTGELFF
NA,TRBV4-1,NA,TRBJ1-1,TGCGCCAGCAGCGAACAGGGTGCCAACACTGAAGCTTTCTTT,CASSEQGANTEAFF
TRBD1,TRBV19,NA,TRBJ2-3,TGTGCCAGTAGGGGGACAGGGTTACAAGATACGCAGTATTTT,CASRGTGLQDTQYF
NA,TRBV7-2,many,TRBJ2-7,TGTGCCAGCAGCTCCATAGCGGAATCCTACGAGCAGTACTTC,CASSSIAESYEQYF
NA,TRBV20-1,few,TRBJ1-2,TGCAGTGCTAGGGACGACAGTGGCTACACCTTC,CSARDDSGYTF
TRBD2,TRBV9,few,TRBJ2-7,TGTGCCAGCAGCGCCGGCGCGGGAGACTCCTACGAGCAGTACTTC,CASSAGAGDSYEQYF
NA,TRBV5-1,NA,TRBJ1-3,TGCGCCAGCAGCTTGGAGACAGACCAGGACACCATATATTTT,CASSLETDQDTIYF
NA,TRBV15,NA,TRBJ1-1,TGTGCCACCAGCAGAGGGGGGGGACACACTGAAGCTTTCTTT,CATSRGGGHTEAFF
TRBD2,TRBV7-9,NA,TRBJ2-3,TGTGCCAGCAGCTCTAGCGGGGACTCAGATACGCAGTATTTT,CASSSSGDSDTQYF
TRBD1,TRBV4-2,NA,TRBJ1-1,TGTGCCAGCAGCCAAGAGTCCCCAGGGGGTAATCCTGAAGCTTTCTTT,CASSQESPGGNPEAFF
NA,TRBV29-1,few,TRBJ2-2,TGCAGCGTTGGGAACAGGGCGACCGGGGAGCTGTTTTTT,CSVGNRATGELFF
NA,TRBV2,few,TRBJ1-2,TGTGCCAGCAGCGACAGCTATGGCTACACCTTC,CASSDSYGYTF
NA,TRBV10-2,NA,TRBJ1-5,TGCGCCAGCAGTGAGGTAGAGGTCAGCAATCAGCCCCAGCATTTT,CASSEVEVSNQPQHF
NA,TRBV29-1,NA,TRBJ1-1,TGCAGCGCCACCGGCCAGGGCTTTGAAGCTTTCTTT,CSATGQGFEAFF
NA,TRBV30,few,TRBJ1-5,TGTGCCTGGACTCGAAGAGGCAGGGATCAGCCCCAGCATTTT,CAWTRRGRDQPQHF
NA,TRBV5-1,few,TRBJ2-3,TGCGCCAGCATGACAGGAGATACGCAGTATTTT,CASMTGDTQYF
TRBD2,TRBV6-5,few,TRBJ2-5,TGTGCCAGCAGTGGGGGGGGACAAGAGACCCAGTACTTC,CASSGGGQETQYF
TRBD1,TRBV27,few,TRBJ1-5,TGTGCCAGCAGTTTCAGACAGGGCGTAAAGCATTTT,CASSFRQGVKHF
TRBD1,TRBV5-1,few,TRBJ1-3,TGCGCCAGCAGCTCCAGGACAGGGGCTGGAAACACCATATATTTT,CASSSRTGAGNTIYF
TRBD1,TRBV5-1,NA,TRBJ2-2,TGCGCCAGCAGCTTGAAACAGGGGGGCACCGGGGAGCTGTTTTTT,CASSLKQGGTGELFF
TRBD2,TRBV5-4,few,TRBJ2-1,TGTGCCAGCAGCTTGAAGCGGGGGATCTACAATGAGCAGTTCTTC,CASSLKRGIYNEQFF
NA,TRBV7-8,few,TRBJ1-5,TGTGCCAGCAGCTTAGACAGGGCCCGCAATCAGCCCCAGCATTTT,CASSLDRARNQPQHF
TRBD1,TRBV6-5,few,TRBJ2-2,TGTGCCAGCCGAGGAACAGGGGGCACCGGGGAGCTGTTTTTT,CASRGTGGTGELFF
TRBD1,TRBV6-6,few,TRBJ2-4,TGTGCCAGCAGTTATCCAGGACAGGGGGTTCAGTACTTC,CASSYPGQGVQYF
TRBD2,TRBV5-5,NA,TRBJ2-7,TGTGCCAGCAGCTTGGCGGGAGGCGAGCAGTACTTC,CASSLAGGEQYF
TRBD2,TRBV9,few,TRBJ2-5,TGTGCCAGCAGCGGCGGACTAGCGGGGGTGCAAGAGACCCAGTACTTC,CASSGGLAGVQETQYF
NA,TRBV7-9,NA,TRBJ1-2,TGTGCCAGCAGCAGGGGGGGTGGCTACACCTTC,CASSRGGGYTF
TRBD2,TRBV7-9,NA,TRBJ2-2,TGTGCCAGCAGCCGAGAGCGGGGGCAACTCACCGGGGAGCTGTTTTTT,CASSRERGQLTGELFF
NA,TRBV9,few,TRBJ2-3,TGTGCCAGCAGCGTAGAACCTCAGAGCACAGATACGCAGTATTTT,CASSVEPQSTDTQYF
NA,TRBV6-5,few,TRBJ2-7,TGTGCCAGCAGTTACTTGGGCAGTACCTACGAGCAGTACTTC,CASSYLGSTYEQYF
TRBD2,TRBV5-4,few,TRBJ2-3,TGTGCCAGCAGACTAGCGATGAGCACAGATACGCAGTATTTT,CASRLAMSTDTQYF
NA,TRBV19,NA,TRBJ2-2,TGTGCCAGTACCACGGAGGGCACCGGGGAGCTGTTTTTT,CASTTEGTGELFF
TRBD1,TRBV5-4,NA,TRBJ1-1,TGTGCCAGCAGCTCGGGACAGGTGTCCCTAACTGAAGCTTTCTTT,CASSSGQVSLTEAFF
NA,TRBV5-1,NA,TRBJ1-2,TGCGCCAGCAGCTCCGGGACACTGACTACTAACTATGGCTACACCTTC,CASSSGTLTTNYGYTF